These T cell receptor beta chains were read from a single sample in a study of blood T cell repertoires in COVID-19. This table comes from immunoSEQ multiplex PCR, and its TCRdb copy is limited to in-frame clones, with some not included. The table includes some 200,000 clones, 65% to 85% detected once. The specimen was peripheral blood. Receptors were obtained from a woman in her thirties with COVID-19, enrolled during active disease. Each CDR3 is given with its conserved first and last residue. D genes are given only for firm matches. Size values are once, few and many counts, or a class for expanded clones, and some rows have none.

TRBV7-3	TRBJ2-6	NA	TRBD1	TGTGCCAGCAGCTCACGACGACAGGGAACCGGGGCCAACGTCCTGACTTTC	CASSSRRQGTGANVLTF
TRBV6-1	TRBJ2-6	NA	NA	TGTGCCAGCAGTGCGAGACTCCCATCTGGGGCCAACGTCCTGACTTTC	CASSARLPSGANVLTF
TRBV10-3	TRBJ1-5	few	TRBD1	TGTGCCATCAGGGGGGACAGTGAGAATCAGCCCCAGCATTTT	CAIRGDSENQPQHF
TRBV6-1	TRBJ1-2	NA	NA	TGTGCCAGCAGTGATGGTGGACTACAATATGGCTACACCTTC	CASSDGGLQYGYTF
TRBV10-3	TRBJ2-7	NA	TRBD2	TGTGCCATCGCGGAGCCAACTAGCGGGCCCCTCGGCGAGCAGTACTTC	CAIAEPTSGPLGEQYF
TRBV7-2	TRBJ2-1	NA	NA	TGTGCCAGCAGCTTAGCCCCCATTTACAATGAGCAGTTCTTC	CASSLAPIYNEQFF
TRBV20-1	TRBJ2-1	NA	NA	TGCAGTGCTAGTAAATGGGAGGGGGGTAATGAGCAGTTCTTC	CSASKWEGGNEQFF
TRBV4-3	TRBJ1-2	NA	NA	TGCGCCAGCAGCCAAGATTCACGGGGGGGGCGGGACATTTCTTTCTACACCTTC	CASSQDSRGGRDISFYTF
TRBV19	TRBJ2-3	NA	NA	TGTGCCAGTAGTCCCCCCCCTTCCACAGATACGCAGTATTTT	CASSPPPSTDTQYF
TRBV2	TRBJ2-5	NA	TRBD2	TGTGCCAGCAGTGCACTAGCGGACCAAGAGACCCAGTACTTC	CASSALADQETQYF
TRBV24-1	TRBJ2-5	NA	NA	TGTGCCACCAGTGCGGGCAGGGGAATTTTGCAAGAGACCCAGTACTTC	CATSAGRGILQETQYF
TRBV15	TRBJ2-1	NA	TRBD1	TGTGCCACCAGCAGGGCCAGACGGGACAGGCCTAAGAATGAGCAGTTCTTC	CATSRARRDRPKNEQFF
TRBV7-9	TRBJ2-7	NA	TRBD1	TGTGCCAGCAGCTGGGGACAGGATTACGAGCAGTACTTC	CASSWGQDYEQYF
TRBV10-3	TRBJ2-4	NA	TRBD1	TGTGCCACCGAAACAGGGGGCGGCAAAAACATTCAGTACTTC	CATETGGGKNIQYF
TRBV7-2	TRBJ2-2	few	TRBD1	TGTGCCAGCAGCTTCGGACAGGGGCCTACCGGGGAGCTGTTTTTT	CASSFGQGPTGELFF
TRBV7-6	TRBJ1-4	NA	NA	TGTGCCAGCAGCTCCAGGGGTTCTAATGAAAAACTGTTTTTT	CASSSRGSNEKLFF
TRBV24-1	TRBJ2-2	NA	TRBD1	TGTGCCACCAGTGATTTGCGACAGGGGGGGGAACCCGGGGAGCTGTTTTTT	CATSDLRQGGEPGELFF
TRBV7-9	TRBJ2-3	NA	TRBD2	TGTGCCAGCAGCTTTTTAAGACTAGCGGGGGGGCAGAGCACAGATACGCAGTATTTT	CASSFLRLAGGQSTDTQYF
TRBV19	TRBJ1-1	NA	NA	TGTGCCAGTAGTCCCCGGGAAGGGAGGAACACTGAAGCTTTCTTT	CASSPREGRNTEAFF
TRBV28	TRBJ2-3	NA	NA	TGTGCCAGCACTCCGCCGGGAGTAGATACGCAGTATTTT	CASTPPGVDTQYF
TRBV15	TRBJ2-5	NA	NA	TGTGCCACCAGCAGAGATGGGCTGTACCAAGAGACCCAGTACTTC	CATSRDGLYQETQYF
TRBV9	TRBJ2-2	NA	TRBD2	TGTGCCAGCAGCCCCCCCGGGGGGGAAAACACCGGGGAGCTGTTTTTT	CASSPPGGENTGELFF
TRBV10-3	TRBJ1-4	NA	NA	TGTGCCATCAGCTCTAACAGGGACCAAAATGAAAAACTGTTTTTT	CAISSNRDQNEKLFF
TRBV3-1/TRBV3-2	TRBJ1-2	NA	NA	TGTGCCAGCAGTTCCACCCCGACAGCGAACTATGGCTACACCTTC	CASSSTPTANYGYTF
TRBV28	TRBJ2-7	NA	TRBD1	TGTGCCAGCAGGCGACAGGGAGACTACGAGCAGTACTTC	CASRRQGDYEQYF
TRBV5-4	TRBJ2-5	once	NA	TGTGCCAGCAGCCCAAACCCCACCGGGATGGAGACCCAGTACTTC	CASSPNPTGMETQYF
TRBV3-1/TRBV3-2	TRBJ1-1	NA	NA	TGTGCCAGCAGCCAAATCTGGGGCAACACTGAAGCTTTCTTT	CASSQIWGNTEAFF
TRBV5-1	TRBJ2-7	NA	NA	TGCGCCAGCAGCTGGAGGGAAAGGGCCGAGCAGTACTTC	CASSWRERAEQYF
TRBV4-1	TRBJ2-2	once	TRBD2	TGCGCCAGCAGCCAAGTACCCGGACTAGTCGGCACCGGGGAGCTGTTTTTT	CASSQVPGLVGTGELFF
TRBV6-5	TRBJ2-7	few	NA	TGTGCCAGCAGTTACTCCGGACCGGAGGGGCACTACGAGCAGTACTTC	CASSYSGPEGHYEQYF
TRBV4-1	TRBJ1-2	NA	NA	TGCGCCAGCAGCCCCGACGGGGATCGCTACACCTTC	CASSPDGDRYTF